Listed here are 3 T cell receptor beta chains from one sample, sequenced in a study of blood T cell repertoires in COVID-19 (dated by TCRdb to about 2020). Library method: the immunoSEQ multiplex PCR assay. TCRdb limited this immuneACCESS table to in-frame rearrangements with V and J called. A share of clones is missing; checked studies link under half to unresolved V genes, and the rest is unexplained. The sample contains fewer than 75,000 clones, nearly 90% of them found a single time. The top ten clones comprise 1.1% to 1.5% of the sample. The sequenced sample was peripheral blood. These receptors originate from a man in his sixties with acute or convalescent COVID-19.

V is TRBV2 and J is TRBJ2-1; a weak D match, TRBD1 (6 bases). With 8 bases removed from V and 7 bases from J, the gap between germline ends came to 15 bases. This CDR3 has 13 residues. CDR1 is SNHLY, CDR2 FYNNEI, per germline. CDR3 DNA: TGTGCCAGCGAAACACCCGGGACAAATGAGCAGTTCTTC. This gives the protein CASETPGTNEQFF.

The chain recombines TRBV19 with TRBJ1-3, with a tentative D call TRBD1 (6 bases). V was trimmed by 7 bases and J by 0 bases, leaving 10 bases between them. Looked up from germline, CDR1 is LNHDA and CDR2 is SQIVND (reference sequence). There are 14 residues in the CDR3. Here the CDR3 DNA reads TGTGCCAGTACCCAGACAGGCTCTGGAAACACCATATATTTT. It is translated as CASTQTGSGNTIYF.

The chain employs TRBV5-1 and TRBJ2-7, with a possible D match to TRBD1 (5 bases). Per the germline V gene, CDR1 is SGHRS and CDR2 is YFSETQ. The CDR3 has 13 amino acids. Deletions cut 9 bases from V and 2 bases from J, with 15 bases between. The CDR3 region is CATSVDSTYEQYF. The CDR3 nucleotides are TGCGCCACCTCCGTTGACAGTACCTACGAGCAGTACTTC.